These T cell receptor beta chains were read from a single sample in a study of long-term antiretroviral therapy in people with HIV. Using immunoSEQ multiplex PCR, the repertoire was profiled, and TCRdb retains in-frame clones only, with some absent. Counted here are about 15,000 clones, roughly 83% occurring once; the ten biggest clones make up roughly 18%. The sample here was unsorted PBMCs, taken just before starting antiretroviral therapy. These receptors were taken from a man between 35 and 55 years old with HIV. The conserved cysteine and the conserved F or W are not part of the CDR3 here. The size entry is marked missing in some rows and otherwise reads once, few, many or a size class.

V | size | CDR3
TRBV5-3 | . | ARSLGPIDRAFSPDQPQH
TRBV7-9 | . | ASSPGHRGGNEQF
TRBV6-5 | . | ASALGRGEQY
TRBV18 | . | ASSQTGDRNTEAF
TRBV30 | once | AWTSGTSGNTIY
TRBV12-5 | once | ASGFGAGSLYEQY
TRBV4-1 | . | ASSQDRIPTTEAF
TRBV11-2 | . | ASSLERSYEQY
TRBV19 | . | ASSSGNTIY
TRBV10-3 | . | ATGTAVGSGANVLT
TRBV30 | . | AWSGGQGAANIQY
TRBV10-2 | . | ASSETSPNEQF
TRBV19 | . | ASSIIGEANTGELF
TRBV9 | . | ASAPVSTSGNHEQF
TRBV18 | . | ASSLSLQETQY
TRBV2 | few | ASRAGTGGNQPQH
TRBV6-1 | few | ASSVPQGLLYSPLH
TRBV30 | . | AWSVGLAGNGYT
TRBV6-1 | . | ASSVWVRDGNQPQH
TRBV14 | few | ASSPGTPTGELF
TRBV5-8 | . | ASSFTGVGDTQY
TRBV28 | . | ASTARWVHEQY
TRBV28 | . | ASSQGVYEQY
TRBV7-9 | . | ASSSDPGVYEQY
TRBV18 | . | ASSPGERETGEQY
TRBV27 | . | ASSPAQTGVIVYEQY
TRBV7-8 | . | ASSFLAGGNADTQY